This T cell receptor beta chain was sequenced for a study of T cell changes during pregnancy in multiple sclerosis. Germline lookup yields CDR1 LGHNA and CDR2 YNFKEQ. The CDR3 totals 19 residues. With V trimmed by 1 base and J by 6 bases, 14 bases remained unmatched. Profiling relied on immunoSEQ multiplex PCR, and the TCRdb table lists in-frame clones only, not all of them. The table includes about 100,000 clones, approximately 90% detected once. The chain uses TRBV4-2 and TRBJ2-3; 12 bases map to TRBD2. This sequence was found in a female donor in good health, enrolled as a control in a pregnancy study. The source material was peripheral blood, sampled in the third trimester of pregnancy. The CDR3 sequence: CASSQGVAASGGALDTQYF. DNA of the CDR3: TGTGCCAGCAGCCAAGGGGTTGCGGCTAGCGGGGGGGCGTTGGATACGCAGTATTTT.